A single sample gave rise to the 24 T cell receptor beta chains below, sequenced in a study of cytomegalovirus exposure and HLA in healthy donors. Researchers ran the PCR with 60 Vbeta and 13 Jbeta primers. This table comes from immunoSEQ multiplex PCR, and its TCRdb copy is limited to in-frame clones, with some not included. The sample consists of more than 95,000 clones, more than 9% of them appearing once. The sequencing input was PBMCs. The receptor source for this set is a woman between 18 and 29 years old in good health and CMV-seropositive.

The gene calls are TRBV30 and TRBJ2-7, with TRBD2 identical over 8 bases. The CDR3 contains 12 residues. Germline CDR1 is GTSNPN and CDR2 is SVGIG (reference sequence). The CDR3 DNA reads as TGTGTCGGGGCTAGCGGGCCCTACGAGCAGTACTTC. Its translation: CVGASGPYEQYF.

This clone has more than one count but fewer than ten. The V and J genes are TRBV4-1 and TRBJ2-1, with 9 positions matching TRBD2. Germline V lookup: CDR1 MGHRA, CDR2 YSYEKL. The CDR3 sequence is 16 residues long. Unmatched junction bases numbered 10, after V lost 4 bases and J lost 6 bases. The CDR3 sequence is CASSPIGTSKGNEQFF. In nucleotides, the CDR3 is TGCGCCAGCAGCCCTATTGGGACTAGCAAGGGCAATGAGCAGTTCTTC.

This clone occurred a few times. The chain employs TRBV4-1 and TRBJ2-1; 10 positions agree with TRBD2. The V gene's germline CDR1 is MGHRA and CDR2 YSYEKL. The length of the CDR3 is 16 residues. V shed 4 bases, J shed 9 bases, and the junction held 12 bases outside the gene matches. Here the CDR3 reads CASSPKAGGSYGEQFF. The CDR3 DNA follows: TGCGCCAGCAGCCCGAAAGCGGGAGGGTCTTATGGTGAGCAGTTCTTC.

This clone was counted ten times or more. The chain employs TRBV6-5 and TRBJ2-1; 14 nucleotides match TRBD2. The CDR3 length is 15 residues. Trimming cost V 5 bases and J 6 bases; bases outside gene matches: 3. Germline CDR1 reads MNHEY; CDR2 reads SVGAGI. The CDR3 region is CASSRGLAGGNEQFF. In DNA form, the CDR3 reads TGTGCCAGCAGTCGAGGACTAGCGGGAGGCAATGAGCAGTTCTTC.

The rearrangement links TRBV5-1 to TRBJ2-5, with 7 positions matching TRBD1. The CDR3 runs to 14 residues. Per the germline V gene, CDR1 is SGHRS and CDR2 is YFSETQ. V dropped 5 bases and J dropped 5; count of bases not matched to a gene: 9. The DNA for the CDR3 is TGCGCCAGCAGTTCAGGGGGAACATGGGAGACCCAGTACTTC. As protein: CASSSGGTWETQYF.

This clone has more than one count but fewer than ten. The chain recombines TRBV30 with TRBJ2-1; 13 nucleotides line up with TRBD2. The CDR3 has 15 residues. CDR1 and CDR2 from the germline V gene are GTSNPN and SVGIG (reference sequence). Germline trimming cut 3 bases from V and 10 bases from J; bases unmatched to any gene: 9. The CDR3 loop reads CAWSPGLAGVQEQFF. The CDR3 DNA is TGTGCCTGGAGCCCTGGACTAGCGGGAGTCCAGGAGCAGTTCTTC. The whole variable domain, remainder taken from reference TRBV30 and TRBJ2-1, is SQTIHQWPATLVQPVGSPLSLECTVEGTSNPNLYWYRQAAGRGLQLLFYSVGIGQISSEVPQNLSASRPQDRQFILSSKKLLLSDSGFYLCAWSPGLAGVQEQFFGPGTRLTVL.

The chain links TRBV10-3 to TRBJ2-5, with 9 positions matching TRBD1. Germline CDR1 reads ENHRY; CDR2 reads SYGVKD. V dropped 11 bases and J dropped 4; count of bases not matched to a gene: 5. The CDR3 is 12 residues long. The CDR3 region is CAARTGAETQYF. CDR3 DNA: TGTGCCGCACGGACAGGGGCAGAGACCCAGTACTTC.

The chain is built from TRBV4-2 and TRBJ2-3, with 8 bases lining up with TRBD2. V dropped 4 bases and J dropped 2; count of bases not matched to a gene: 14. CDR1 and CDR2 (germline): LGHNA, YNFKEQ. The CDR3 is 18 amino acids. Here the CDR3 DNA reads TGTGCCAGCAGCCTCCCAGCGGGAGATGCCCTGTTCACAGATACGCAGTATTTT. This gives the protein CASSLPAGDALFTDTQYF.

The CDR3 nucleotides are TGTGCCAGCAACGACGACAGATATCAGCCCCAGCATTTT. Translation gives CASNDDRYQPQHF. V and J are TRBV7-9 and TRBJ1-5, with D possibly TRBD1 on 5 matching bases. The CDR3 extends over 13 amino acids. With 7 bases removed from V and 5 bases from J, the gap between germline ends came to 12 bases. CDR1 SEHNR and CDR2 FQNEAQ come from the germline V gene (reference sequence).

This rearrangement joins TRBV13 to TRBJ2-2, with D unresolved. This CDR3 is built from 13 residues. Trimming cost V 3 bases and J 7 bases, with 9 bases left between them. In germline, CDR1 is PRHDT, CDR2 FYEKMQ (reference sequence). The CDR3 protein is CASSFDADGELFF. Here the CDR3 DNA reads TGTGCCAGCAGCTTTGATGCGGACGGGGAGCTGTTTTTT.

This clone was recorded a few times. The same CDR3 is also encoded by other DNA sequences in this sample. The chain joins TRBV6-5 to TRBJ1-5; possibly TRBD1 for D (6 bases). Trimming removed 6 bases at V and 1 base at J, with 7 bases between. This CDR3 is 13 amino acids long. Germline-derived CDR1 and CDR2 are MNHEY and SVGAGI. The CDR3, as DNA: TGTGCCAGCAGAGGGGGAAGCAATCAGCCCCAGCATTTT. It codes for CASRGGSNQPQHF.

Remarks on this clone: The junction departs from the called germline gene at one end, perhaps through a read error. V is TRBV4-1 and J is TRBJ2-7; 12 bases map to TRBD1. Germline V CDR1 and CDR2: MGHRA, YSYEKL. This CDR3 comprises 14 residues. The CDR3 is CASSQFRDRGPIGF. In nucleotides, the CDR3 is TGCGCCAGCAGCCAATTCCGGGACAGGGGGCCCATCGGCTTC.

The CDR3 loop is CASSRTSGFTDTQYF. The CDR3 DNA reads as TGTGCCAGCAGCCGGACTAGCGGGTTCACAGATACGCAGTATTTT. The chain is built from TRBV6-6 and TRBJ2-3, with 11 bases fitting TRBD2. The junction had 4 bases not matched to a gene; V was cut back by 6 bases and J by 2 bases. There are 15 residues in the CDR3. Germline lookup yields CDR1 MNHNY and CDR2 SVGAGI (reference sequence).

The chain is built from TRBV18 and TRBJ2-1, with D possibly matching TRBD2 (6 bases). V was clipped by 0 bases and J by 5 bases, with 8 bases between them. The CDR3 is 14 amino acids. In germline, CDR1 is KGHSH, CDR2 LQKENI. The CDR3 protein is CASSPPQRDNEQFF. The CDR3 coding sequence is TGTGCCAGCTCACCACCGCAGCGGGACAATGAGCAGTTCTTC. Full variable domain (rest looked up from reference TRBV18 and TRBJ2-1): NAGVMQNPRHLVRRRGQEARLRCSPMKGHSHVYWYRQLPEEGLKFMVYLQKENIIDESGMPKERFSAEFPKEGPSILRIQQVVRGDSAAYFCASSPPQRDNEQFFGPGTRLTVL.

This clone was counted only a few times. V and J are TRBV6-1 and TRBJ1-2; D not certain. Trimming took 9 bases from V and 2 from J, leaving 10 bases between them. CDR1 is MNHNS and CDR2 is SASEGT in the germline V gene. The CDR3 is made up of 12 amino acids. The DNA of the CDR3 is TGTGCCAGTGGAGGACCGAACTATGGCTACACCTTC. Encoded protein: CASGGPNYGYTF.

This chain uses TRBV7-6 with TRBJ1-2; no clear D. V lost 4 bases and J 4 bases, leaving 13 bases between the germline ends. The CDR3 contains 14 residues. The germline gives CDR1 SGHVS, CDR2 FNYEAQ. CDR3: CASSSEASLYGYTF. CDR3 coding DNA: TGTGCCAGCAGCTCCGAGGCCAGCCTCTATGGCTACACCTTC. The full variable domain, its missing parts supplied by reference TRBV7-6 and TRBJ1-2, is GAGVSQSPRYKVTKRGQDVALRCDPISGHVSLYWYRQALGQGPEFLTYFNYEAQQDKSGLPNDRFSAERPEGSISTLTIQRTEQRDSAMYRCASSSEASLYGYTFGSGTRLTVV.

A few counts support this clone. The CDR3 protein is CASSHGQGMAGELFF. The CDR3 bases are TGTGCCAGCAGCCACGGACAGGGTATGGCCGGGGAGCTGTTTTTT. The chain joins TRBV6-5 to TRBJ2-2; 8 positions match TRBD1. After removal of 6 bases from V and 6 bases from J, the junction contained 9 bases not matched to a gene. From germline, CDR1 is MNHEY and CDR2 SVGAGI. The CDR3 has 15 amino acids.

The J gene is TRBJ1-4, the V gene TRBV7-2; 7 nucleotides match TRBD1. The CDR3 sequence is 17 residues long. Germline V gives CDR1 SGHTA, CDR2 FQGNSA. V shed 5 bases and J 0 bases; nucleotides not matched to a gene: 9. CDR3 nucleotides: TGTGCCAGCAGCCCGGGGACAGCACATTCAACTAATGAAAAACTGTTTTTT. It codes for CASSPGTAHSTNEKLFF.

The sample holds a few counts of this clone. The CDR3 sequence: CASSLYLTGRYNEQFF. The CDR3 region has the DNA TGTGCCAGCAGCTTATATTTAACAGGAAGGTACAATGAGCAGTTCTTC. The rearrangement links TRBV5-8 to TRBJ2-1; D may be TRBD1 (5 bases). Looked up from germline, CDR1 is SGHTS and CDR2 is YDEGEE. The CDR3 loop spans 16 amino acids. Between the trimmed V and J ends, which lost 2 bases and 4 bases, there was a span of 16 bases.

The CDR3 region is CASSQDFARQETQYF. The CDR3 coding sequence is TGTGCCAGCAGCCAAGATTTCGCTCGGCAAGAGACCCAGTACTTC. V usage is TRBV14 and J usage is TRBJ2-5; the D is unclear. This CDR3 region has 15 residues. Germline V gives CDR1 SGHDN, CDR2 FVKESK. Between the trimmed V and J ends, which lost 0 bases and 2 bases, there was a span of 10 bases.

V gene TRBV10-1 combines with J gene TRBJ2-3; D is undetermined. CDR3 size: 14 residues. Between the trimmed V and J ends, which lost 8 bases and 6 bases, there was a span of 18 bases. Germline lookup yields CDR1 WNHNN and CDR2 SYGVQD (reference sequence). The CDR3 DNA sequence: TGCGCCAGCCGATGCATGGGCCATACGGATACGCAGTATTTT. Translation: CASRCMGHTDTQYF.

The table lists this clone with a few counts. This sequence joins TRBV7-2 and TRBJ1-1; D perhaps matches TRBD1 (5 bases). V lost 3 bases and J 11 bases, leaving 16 bases between the germline ends. CDR3 length: 13 amino acids. Germline CDR1 is SGHTA and CDR2 is FQGNSA. The CDR3 nucleotides are TGTGCCAGCAGCTTCCAGCCGACAGTGATGGCTTTCTTT. Translation: CASSFQPTVMAFF.

In its sample, this clone was seen a few times. The chain has TRBV7-3 and TRBJ2-2; D call uncertain. CDR3 length: 13 residues. Germline CDR1 reads SGHTA; CDR2 reads FQGTGA. V was shortened by 5 bases and J by 6 bases, with 10 bases between the two germline ends. CDR3 sequence: CASSATVPGELFF. CDR3 DNA: TGTGCCAGCAGCGCCACAGTTCCCGGGGAGCTGTTTTTT.

CDR3 amino acids: CASSGRVRDQSDTQYF. The CDR3 DNA sequence: TGTGCCAGCAGCGGTAGGGTCCGGGATCAATCAGATACGCAGTATTTT. The J gene is TRBJ2-3, the V gene TRBV9, with D tentatively TRBD2 (5 bases). The V gene lost 3 bases and the J gene lost 4 bases, with 18 bases spanning the gap. CDR3 size: 16 residues. CDR1 SGDLS and CDR2 YYNGEE come from the germline V gene.